This TCR beta chain originates from a study of regulatory T cells in long-lasting Graves disease. Overall study results and limits: Persistent Graves' patients showed reduced TCR diversity versus newly diagnosed patients.

Construction of TCR beta libraries relied on iRepertoire HTBI primers and on Arm-PCR targeting CDR3 regions. Each CDR3 protein is one row after TCRdb ran MiXCR on the multiplex PCR reads. This table has 300,000 to 500,000 distinct CDR3 sequences, less than 25% appearing once. As for this clonotype: Antigen unknown.

Indicated time point: persistent/refractory GD, antithyroid drugs over 5 years with positive TRAb. From RNA extracted from PBMCs, the TCR library was made. The sample here was peripheral blood mononuclear cells (PBMCs), taken when the disease was refractory, from a patient treated with antithyroid drugs. The receptor's source is a female donor with Graves disease.

CDR3 DNA: TGTGCCAGCAGCTTCGCCGGGACTAGCGGTCCGAACACCGGGGAGCTGTTTTTT. The encoded protein is CASSFAGTSGPNTGELFF. The chain links TRBV7-9 to TRBJ2-2, with TRBD2 matching 11 bases. The length of the CDR3 is 18 residues. CDR1 is SEHNR, CDR2 FQNEAQ, per germline (reference sequence). V lost 3 bases and J lost 0; bases outside the gene matches: 6.